These 23 T cell receptor beta chains came from one sample sequenced in a study of T cell responses to AZD1222 COVID-19 vaccine (dated by TCRdb to about 2021). The time point label for this specimen denotes: baseline before first vaccination. Library preparation was by the immunoSEQ multiplex PCR assay. TCRdb holds this immuneACCESS table with in-frame rearrangements only. Some clones are missing; in checked studies, unresolved V genes explain under half, and the rest has no known cause. This sample gives 95,000 to 150,000 clones in total; 87% of them show up just once. Roughly 1.1% of the sample rests with the top ten. The sample was peripheral blood, taken on day 0 of AZD1222 vaccination. These receptors came from an adult in good health.

V and J are TRBV29-1 and TRBJ1-2, with 8 nucleotides matching TRBD1. The CDR3 extends over 12 amino acids. Per germline, CDR1 SQVTM and CDR2 ANQGSEA. The trim removed 6 bases at V and 8 bases at J, leaving 8 bases unmatched. CDR3 region: CSVTGQGAGYTF. CDR3 bases: TGCAGCGTAACAGGACAGGGCGCGGGCTACACCTTC.

The V call is TRBV4-2, the J call TRBJ2-1; D may match TRBD1 or TRBD2 (5 bases each). This CDR3 contains 16 residues. V shed 4 bases and J shed 4 bases, with 17 bases lying between them. The germline gives CDR1 LGHNA, CDR2 YNFKEQ. The CDR3 sequence is CASSPLGTSPYNEQFF. CDR3 nucleotide sequence: TGTGCCAGCAGCCCTCTGGGGACGTCGCCTTACAATGAGCAGTTCTTC.

The chain is built from TRBV19 and TRBJ1-2; 11 bases agree with TRBD1. With 5 bases clipped from V and 8 bases from J, the junction kept 7 bases outside the gene matches. The germline V gene encodes CDR1 LNHDA and CDR2 SQIVND (reference sequence). The CDR3 covers 14 residues. CDR3 DNA: TGTGCCAGTAGTCCCTCGCGGACAGGGGGCGGCTACACCTTC. It codes for CASSPSRTGGGYTF.

The chain is built from TRBV11-2 and TRBJ1-6; D gene unclear. The V gene's germline CDR1 is SGHAT and CDR2 FQNNGV. V lost 1 base and J 3 bases, leaving 7 bases between the germline ends. The CDR3 contains 15 residues. This CDR3 is CASSLGENYNSPLHF. CDR3 in DNA: TGTGCCAGCAGCTTAGGGGAGAACTATAATTCACCCCTCCACTTT.

V usage is TRBV10-2 and J usage is TRBJ1-4; perhaps TRBD1 as D (5 bases). The CDR3 runs to 14 residues. CDR1 WSHSY and CDR2 SAAADI come from the germline V gene. V shed 0 bases and J shed 5 bases, with 7 bases lying between them. The chain's CDR3 is CASSESGENEKLFF. CDR3 DNA sequence: TGCGCCAGCAGTGAGTCAGGGGAAAATGAAAAACTGTTTTTT.

Comment on this clone: The sample carries other DNA sequences with the same CDR3. The V and J genes are TRBV13 and TRBJ1-6; D gene ambiguous. The V gene's germline CDR1 is PRHDT and CDR2 FYEKMQ (reference sequence). The CDR3 contains 16 residues. Trimming left V 4 bases short and J 0 bases short, with 10 bases between. The CDR3 DNA reads TGTGCCAGCAGCTCCCTAATAAGCTCCTATAATTCACCCCTCCACTTT. Amino acids: CASSSLISSYNSPLHF. Full variable domain (missing parts from reference TRBV13 and TRBJ1-6): AAGVIQSPRHLIKEKRETATLKCYPIPRHDTVYWYQQGPGQDPQFLISFYEKMQSDKGSIPDRFSAQQFSDYHSELNMSSLELGDSALYFCASSSLISSYNSPLHFGNGTRLTVT.

The chain has TRBV27 and TRBJ2-3; TRBD2 agrees at 7 bases. CDR3 size: 18 residues. V was clipped by 5 bases and J by 1 base; unmatched bases: 15. Germline loops: CDR1 MNHEY, CDR2 SMNVEV (reference sequence). This CDR3 reads CASSNHGQGGGGTDTQYF. The CDR3 DNA sequence: TGTGCCAGCAGTAACCACGGGCAGGGCGGGGGAGGCACAGATACGCAGTATTTT.

The V gene is TRBV6-5, the J gene TRBJ1-1; no firm D call. Trimming took 5 bases from V and 5 from J, leaving 15 bases between them. The germline V gene encodes CDR1 MNHEY and CDR2 SVGAGI. The CDR3 has 14 amino acids. This CDR3 is CASSPTEPRTEAFF. DNA of the CDR3: TGTGCCAGCAGTCCGACTGAACCGAGGACTGAAGCTTTCTTT.

Only a few counts were recorded for this clone. The CDR3 DNA follows: TGTGCCAGCAGCCTCCTCGGAGCGGGGGCCACCTACGAGCAGTACTTC. Amino acids: CASSLLGAGATYEQYF. The V gene is TRBV7-9, the J gene TRBJ2-7; 8 nucleotides align to TRBD2. The ends lost 5 bases at V and 2 bases at J; junction bases unmatched: 11. The CDR3 contains 16 residues. From germline, CDR1 is SEHNR and CDR2 FQNEAQ (reference sequence).

V usage is TRBV4-2 and J usage is TRBJ2-1, with 9 bases fitting TRBD2. The J segment lost 9 bases and the V segment lost 4 bases, leaving 16 bases of the junction unmatched. The length of the CDR3 is 17 residues. CDR1 LGHNA and CDR2 YNFKEQ come from the germline V gene. The CDR3 sequence is CASSPSLGGGGAGEQFF. DNA of the CDR3: TGTGCCAGCAGCCCCTCCCTCGGGGGCGGGGGGGCAGGTGAGCAGTTCTTC.

Only a few counts were recorded for this clone. V and J are TRBV12-3 or TRBV12-4 and TRBJ2-7, with D possibly being TRBD1 (5 bases). Between the trimmed V and J ends, which lost 2 bases and 6 bases, there was a span of 11 bases. The CDR3 runs to 13 residues. The CDR3 loop is CASSLQGNAEQYF. For the CDR3, the DNA is TGTGCCAGCAGTTTACAGGGCAACGCCGAGCAGTACTTC.

The J gene is TRBJ2-7, the V gene TRBV12-3 or TRBV12-4; 7 bases match TRBD1. Losses at the gene ends were 7 bases for V and 6 bases for J; bases not matched to a gene: 9. This CDR3 spans 13 amino acids. The CDR3 sequence: CASTRQGWIEQYF. In DNA form, the CDR3 reads TGTGCCAGCACCCGACAGGGTTGGATCGAGCAGTACTTC.

The chain recombines TRBV9 with TRBJ1-6, with D uncertain. The length of the CDR3 is 15 residues. Trimming stripped 4 bases from V and 7 bases from J, with 15 bases between. The germline gives CDR1 SGDLS, CDR2 YYNGEE. Here the CDR3 DNA reads TGTGCCAGCAGCCCCCATGGACTGAAAAATTCACCCCTCCACTTT. The encoded protein is CASSPHGLKNSPLHF.

V is TRBV5-5 and J is TRBJ1-4; no definite D call. CDR1 SGHKS and CDR2 YYEKEE come from the germline V gene (reference sequence). The CDR3 runs 15 residues. The V end was cut by 4 bases, the J end by 2 bases, with 12 bases between. This CDR3 reads CASSLMSTTNEKLFF. In DNA form, the CDR3 reads TGTGCCAGCAGCCTGATGTCTACGACTAATGAAAAACTGTTTTTT.

V and J are TRBV19 and TRBJ2-2, with TRBD1 identical over 8 bases. This CDR3 is built from 15 residues. V shed 5 bases and J 8 bases; nucleotides not matched to a gene: 10. The germline V gene encodes CDR1 LNHDA and CDR2 SQIVND (reference sequence). CDR3 nucleotides: TGTGCCAGTAGTTCGCCGGACAGGGCATTTGGGGAGCTGTTTTTT. This gives the protein CASSSPDRAFGELFF.

The chain uses TRBV7-2 and TRBJ1-2, with no clear D. CDR3 length: 14 residues. Germline lookup yields CDR1 SGHTA and CDR2 FQGNSA. V shed 6 bases and J shed 8 bases, with 19 bases lying between them. The DNA of the CDR3 is TGTGCCAGCAGTTCCTATCCCGAGAATCGGGGCTACACCTTC. Protein: CASSSYPENRGYTF.

V usage is TRBV5-1 and J usage is TRBJ2-5; TRBD2 aligns across 9 bases. Germline CDR1 reads SGHRS; CDR2 reads YFSETQ. The CDR3 covers 15 residues. Trimming cost V 0 bases and J 1 base; bases outside gene matches: 1. This CDR3 is CASSLDSGGQETQYF. CDR3 in DNA: TGCGCCAGCAGCTTGGATAGCGGGGGCCAAGAGACCCAGTACTTC.

The chain has TRBV27 and TRBJ1-4; D remains unclear. Trimming removed 5 bases from V and 10 bases from J, with 8 bases in between. The CDR3 consists of 11 residues. In germline, CDR1 is MNHEY, CDR2 SMNVEV (reference sequence). The CDR3 DNA reads TGTGCCAGCAGTCACATCGGAAAACTGTTTTTT. It is translated as CASSHIGKLFF.

The gene calls are TRBV5-1 and TRBJ1-6; 7 positions match TRBD1. This CDR3 contains 15 residues. Germline CDR1 reads SGHRS; CDR2 reads YFSETQ. V was clipped by 5 bases and J by 3 bases; unmatched bases: 5. The CDR3 nucleotides are TGCGCCAGCAGATCGACAGGGAGCTATAATTCACCCCTCCACTTT. Its translation is CASRSTGSYNSPLHF.

The chain is built from TRBV14 and TRBJ2-3; no clear D gene. Germline V lookup: CDR1 SGHDN, CDR2 FVKESK. The CDR3 runs 14 residues. V dropped 5 bases and J dropped 0 bases, with 9 bases sitting between them. The CDR3 coding sequence is TGTGCCAGCAGCTCCTTGACCAGCACAGATACGCAGTATTTT. Protein sequence: CASSSLTSTDTQYF.

The chain carries TRBV11-2 and TRBJ2-3; D uncertain. V was clipped by 0 bases and J by 9 bases, with 7 bases between them. Germline V gives CDR1 SGHAT, CDR2 FQNNGV. The length of the CDR3 is 12 residues. In DNA form, the CDR3 reads TGTGCCAGCAGCTTAGAAGGCCTCACGCAGTATTTT. Encoded protein: CASSLEGLTQYF.

The rearrangement joins TRBV18 to TRBJ1-4; 7 bases agree with TRBD1. V trimming: 2 bases; J trimming: 0 bases; junction bases outside the gene matches: 6. Germline V gene lookup returns CDR1 KGHSH and CDR2 LQKENI. The CDR3 runs 17 residues. CDR3 sequence (DNA): TGTGCCAGCTCACCAGCGGGACAGTTAGCAACTAATGAAAAACTGTTTTTT. It encodes CASSPAGQLATNEKLFF.

The chain employs TRBV4-1 and TRBJ1-5; 7 bases fit TRBD1. V dropped 8 bases and J dropped 0; count of bases not matched to a gene: 7. The CDR3 is made up of 15 amino acids. The V gene's germline CDR1 is MGHRA and CDR2 YSYEKL. CDR3 in DNA: TGCGCCAGCTCTTACCGGGACAGTAGCAATCAGCCCCAGCATTTT. This translates into CASSYRDSSNQPQHF.